The subject of this entry is one TCR beta chain. This entry comes from a study of T cell responses to AZD1222 COVID-19 vaccine. Assay used: immunoSEQ multiplex PCR; TCRdb lists only in-frame clones, some missing. In the table there are over 100,000 clones, around 90% of which are singletons. Germline lookup yields CDR1 MGHRA and CDR2 YSYEKL. The CDR3 is made up of 18 amino acids. With 1 base removed from V and 4 bases from J, the gap between germline ends came to 22 bases. The chain joins TRBV4-1 to TRBJ1-1, with D tentatively TRBD1 (5 bases). This TCR came from an adult in good health. The sequences come from peripheral blood, collected on day 0 of MenACWY control vaccination. CDR3 in amino acids: CASSQVARVAGRGTEAFF. Written as DNA, the CDR3 is TGCGCCAGCAGCCAAGTAGCAAGAGTCGCAGGGCGCGGCACTGAAGCTTTCTTT.